This TCR beta chain is drawn from a study of blood T cell repertoires in COVID-19. About the research overall: Sites in the United States, Italy and Spain provided acute and convalescent COVID-19 samples. The cDNA or gDNA used as material had been derived from T cells, B-cell-depleted T cells, or PBMCs.

In the original analysis: Nucleated cell number was recorded as an estimate derived from reference gene primer amplification. Repertoires were generated with immunoSEQ multiplex PCR, while TCRdb's copy carries only in-frame clones and drops some. The DNA gave D and trimming, while V, J and clone size come from that table. There are roughly 300,000 clones in the sample; around 86% occur only once, and approximately 1.5% lies in the top ten. The V gene lost 5 bases and the J gene lost 2 bases, with 15 bases spanning the gap. The CDR3 loop spans 15 amino acids. The V gene's germline CDR1 is SGHVS and CDR2 FNYEAQ. This clone was detected once.

V and J are TRBV7-6 and TRBJ1-2; D is unclear. The sequenced sample consisted of peripheral blood. This TCR was recovered from a woman aged 50 to 60 with acute or convalescent COVID-19. The CDR3 DNA sequence: TGTGCCAGCAGCCCATCATTGGGAGTCAACTATGGCTACACCTTC. It codes for CASSPSLGVNYGYTF.